Detailed here is one T cell receptor beta chain. The antigen this receptor binds is unknown. Base qualities are not recorded, but no much larger clone differs from it by a single base. CDR1 and CDR2, per the germline V gene, are MNHEY and SVGAGI. Inclusive of the bounding cysteine and phenylalanine, the CDR3 is 13 residues long. Only the CDR3 portion is preserved as DNA: 39 bases, with reading frame beginning at the first base. V sheds 0 bases and J sheds 2 bases, leaving 5 bases between their ends. At diagnosis, tumor, uninvolved tumor-adjacent lung and peripheral blood were collected and then preserved as a mix of FFPE and fresh-frozen material. For TCR repertoire profiling, the blood samples were analyzed as peripheral blood mononuclear cells. TCR beta CDR3 regions were sequenced from DNA using the immunoSEQ Assay. Regarding the original processing steps: T cell density was computed as TCR beta template counts normalized to usable DNA estimated by amplifying housekeeping genes. The preseqR package was used to estimate richness by extrapolating to 400,000 templates for PBMC samples and to 120,000 templates for tissue samples. Clonality was defined as one minus Pielou's evenness. Differential abundance testing on productive amino-acid clonotypes, with a minimum total count of 5 and an alpha of 0.1, was used to identify tissue-enriched TCRs. The Jaccard Index and the Morisita Overlap Index were used to quantify repertoire overlap between compartments. TCR beta CDR3s were clustered by GLIPH together with public tetramer-defined viral CDR3s, and at least three viral sequences plus V-gene enrichment were required for viral motifs. TCRdb limited this immuneACCESS table to in-frame rearrangements with V and J called. A share of clones is missing; checked studies link under half to unresolved V genes, and the rest is unexplained. Clonal size and the V and J genes are those of that table, whereas D and trimming came from the DNA. This sample is represented by 7,500 to 8,500 clones; about 87% of them were singletons. Together, the top ten hold under 30% of the sample.

These data come from a study of T cells in localized non-small cell lung cancer (TCRdb year 2020). With regard to the full study: The study examined T cell repertoires in roughly 240 patients with early-stage NSCLC and compared tumors with uninvolved tumor-adjacent lungs. The cohort consisted of approximately 240 treatment-naive NSCLC patients whose localized lung tumors had been resected. A mean age of around 66 years was recorded for the NSCLC patients, of whom under 150 were male and some 99 were female. Overall study results and their limits: Higher T cell density in blood was associated with longer overall survival, whereas higher clonality in adjacent lung was associated with shorter survival. Since the design was exploratory, TCR variables were selected using unadjusted p-values with no false-discovery rate correction. Of the top 100 tumor clones, a median of 57 were detected in paired uninvolved adjacent lung; under 35 were also among that lung's top 100. Uninvolved tumor-adjacent lung showed the highest T cell clonality, higher than tumor, which suggests more focused antigenic responses in the uninvolved tumor-adjacent lung. Because multi-region tumor sequencing was not done, intratumor heterogeneity could not be ruled out.

Recombination connected TRBV6-5 to TRBJ2-7; the D gene is unclear. Source: peripheral blood, taken before any cancer treatment. The sequence was obtained from a male donor aged 60 or over with stage III lung adenocarcinoma. The CDR3 amino acid sequence is: CASSYSSTYEQYF. The nucleotide sequence reads TGTGCCAGCAGTTACTCGAGTACCTACGAGCAGTACTTC.